Presented here are 12 T cell receptor beta chains from one specimen sequenced in a study of PD-1 blockade in mismatch repair-deficient tumors. Data came from immunoSEQ multiplex PCR; TCRdb stores just in-frame clones and leaves some out. Here the sample spans around 120,000 clones, about 86% being singletons. The sequencing used peripheral blood, collected 44 weeks after starting pembrolizumab. All receptors come from an adult with mismatch repair-deficient cancer.

The V and J genes are TRBV5-4 and TRBJ2-5; D is undetermined. Trimming removed 0 bases from V and 4 bases from J, with 7 bases in between. Germline V gene lookup returns CDR1 SGHNT and CDR2 YYREEE (reference sequence). This CDR3 spans 13 amino acids. As DNA, the CDR3 is TGTGCCAGCAGCTTGGTTACAGTAGAGACCCAGTACTTC. Its protein product is CASSLVTVETQYF.

This chain links TRBV18 with TRBJ1-2; 11 nucleotides match TRBD1. This CDR3 has 22 residues. Germline assignment: CDR1 KGHSH and CDR2 LQKENI. J was trimmed by 4 bases and V by 2 bases; bases with no gene match: 24. Written as DNA, the CDR3 is TGTGCCAGCTCACCATGGAAAAGAGACTTTTACGGACAGGGGGCCCATCCCTATGGCTACACCTTC. Amino acids: CASSPWKRDFYGQGAHPYGYTF.

The CDR3 loop reads CATSRVTGGNNEQFF. The DNA of the CDR3 is TGTGCCACCAGCAGAGTAACGGGGGGGAACAATGAGCAGTTCTTC. The chain employs TRBV15 and TRBJ2-1; TRBD2 matches at 8 bases. V was pared by 1 base and J by 5 bases, with 4 bases of the junction left unmatched. CDR1 is LNHNV and CDR2 is YYDKDF in the germline V gene (reference sequence). The CDR3 contains 15 residues. The full variable domain, its missing parts supplied by reference TRBV15 and TRBJ2-1, is DAMVIQNPRYQVTQFGKPVTLSCSQTLNHNVMYWYQQKSSQAPKLLFHYYDKDFNNEADTPDNFQSRRPNTSFCFLDIRSPGLGDTAMYLCATSRVTGGNNEQFFGPGTRLTVL.

CDR3 sequence reads: CASSPSFGDTQYF. CDR3 DNA: TGTGCCAGCAGCCCATCCTTCGGGGATACGCAGTATTTT. This rearrangement joins TRBV7-9 to TRBJ2-3; D remains ambiguous. The germline V gene has CDR1 SEHNR and CDR2 FQNEAQ (reference sequence). There are 13 residues in the CDR3. Trimming stripped 5 bases from V and 6 bases from J, with 12 bases between.

The chain links TRBV6-1 to TRBJ2-6; maybe TRBD2 (6 bases). Germline V lookup: CDR1 MNHNS, CDR2 SASEGT. Between the trimmed V and J ends, which lost 1 base and 4 bases, there was a span of 8 bases. The CDR3 contains 15 residues. CDR3 amino acids: CASSEDAGGANVLTF. Written as DNA, the CDR3 is TGTGCCAGCAGTGAAGACGCGGGAGGGGCCAACGTCCTGACTTTC.

The genes are TRBV5-4 and TRBJ1-2; maybe TRBD1 (5 bases). Germline V gene data show CDR1 as SGHNT and CDR2 as YYREEE (reference sequence). This CDR3 spans 14 amino acids. Trimming left V 1 base short and J 8 bases short, with 15 bases between. The CDR3 DNA reads TGTGCCAGCAGCTTGATCGACAGATCCTTCGGCTACACCTTC. Protein product: CASSLIDRSFGYTF. Filled out from reference TRBV5-4 and TRBJ1-2, the complete variable domain reads ETGVTQSPTHLIKTRGQQVTLRCSSQSGHNTVSWYQQALGQGPQFIFQYYREEENGRGNFPPRFSGLQFPNYSSELNVNALELDDSALYLCASSLIDRSFGYTFGSGTRLTVV.

This chain links TRBV19 with TRBJ2-5; D is possibly TRBD1 (6 bases). There are 12 residues in the CDR3. Trimming stripped 4 bases from V and 4 bases from J, with 7 bases between. Germline loops: CDR1 LNHDA, CDR2 SQIVND (reference sequence). The CDR3 here is CASSSRGETQYF. In DNA, the CDR3 is TGTGCCAGTAGTAGCAGGGGAGAGACCCAGTACTTC. Full variable domain (remainder filled in from reference TRBV19 and TRBJ2-5): DGGITQSPKYLFRKEGQNVTLSCEQNLNHDAMYWYRQDPGQGLRLIYYSQIVNDFQKGDIAEGYSVSREKKESFPLTVTSAQKNPTAFYLCASSSRGETQYFGPGTRLLVL.

This chain links TRBV7-2 with TRBJ2-1; 13 bases fit TRBD2. Germline V gives CDR1 SGHTA, CDR2 FQGNSA. V gave up 5 bases and J gave up 6 bases; unmatched junction bases: 4. This CDR3 spans 15 amino acids. The CDR3 region has the DNA TGTGCCAGCAGCCCGAGACTAGCGGGAGGCAATGAGCAGTTCTTC. Translating gives CASSPRLAGGNEQFF.

The chain joins TRBV28 to TRBJ2-3; D is ambiguous. Germline assignment: CDR1 MDHEN and CDR2 SYDVKM. This CDR3 region has 12 residues. Between the trimmed V and J ends, which lost 6 bases and 2 bases, there was a span of 6 bases. This CDR3 is CASSPYTDTQYF. Written as DNA, the CDR3 is TGTGCCAGCAGCCCCTACACAGATACGCAGTATTTT.

This clone was detected a few times. The chain couples TRBV19 to TRBJ2-7; the D is unclear. The germline CDR1 and CDR2 sequences are LNHDA and SQIVND (reference sequence). This CDR3 has 15 residues. Trimming cost V 1 base and J 3 bases, with 13 bases left between them. As DNA, the CDR3 is TGTGCCAGTAGTATAGCCGGCAGCCTGAGCTACGAGCAGTACTTC. It translates to CASSIAGSLSYEQYF. The full variable domain, rest sourced from reference TRBV19 and TRBJ2-7, is DGGITQSPKYLFRKEGQNVTLSCEQNLNHDAMYWYRQDPGQGLRLIYYSQIVNDFQKGDIAEGYSVSREKKESFPLTVTSAQKNPTAFYLCASSIAGSLSYEQYFGPGTRLTVT.

V and J are TRBV10-1 and TRBJ2-3; no clear D gene. This CDR3 comprises 14 residues. V was pared by 4 bases and J by 8 bases, with 16 bases between. The V gene's germline CDR1 is WNHNN and CDR2 SYGVQD (reference sequence). The CDR3 sequence: CASSAAGRHGTQYF. In DNA form, the CDR3 reads TGCGCCAGCAGTGCAGCAGGACGGCATGGTACGCAGTATTTT.

The V call is TRBV10-2, the J call TRBJ2-6; TRBD1 matches 9 bases. The CDR3 consists of 18 residues. Germline CDR1 and CDR2: WSHSY and SAAADI. The junction had 11 bases not matched to a gene; V was cut back by 6 bases and J by 2 bases. CDR3 protein: CASSGSDRGFPGANVLTF. In nucleotides, the CDR3 is TGCGCCAGCAGCGGTTCCGACAGGGGGTTCCCTGGGGCCAACGTCCTGACTTTC.